This T cell receptor beta chain emerged from a study of breast tumors, draining lymph nodes, adjacent tissues. The study, taken as a whole, reports: Tumor repertoires ranked between lymph nodes and nontumor tissue in diversity, with V and J gene preferences. The lymph node origin of tumor T cells was framed as consistent with a hypothesis, not demonstrated. Most tumor T cells seemingly derive from lymph node, then expand in tumor.

This CDR3 spans 15 amino acids. Germline loops: CDR1 ENHRY, CDR2 SYGVKD. V was shortened by 8 bases and J by 7 bases, with 23 bases between the two germline ends. About this clonotype itself: Antigen unknown.

TCRdb re-analysed the multiplex PCR reads in MiXCR, keeping a single row per CDR3 protein. This sample has 120,000 to 150,000 distinct CDR3 sequences; around a third occur once, and the top ten carry 2.3%. Samples came from axillary lymph nodes draining the breast cancer. The chain links TRBV10-3 to TRBJ1-1; possible D gene TRBD1, 5 bases. Material: axillary lymph node tissue. This TCR derives from a female donor with breast cancer. Some clones in this sample may be carry-over from other donors' samples. Here the CDR3 reads CAIGESSGAPVEAFF. The DNA for the CDR3 is TGTGCCATCGGCGAATCGTCCGGGGCTCCAGTTGAAGCTTTCTTT.